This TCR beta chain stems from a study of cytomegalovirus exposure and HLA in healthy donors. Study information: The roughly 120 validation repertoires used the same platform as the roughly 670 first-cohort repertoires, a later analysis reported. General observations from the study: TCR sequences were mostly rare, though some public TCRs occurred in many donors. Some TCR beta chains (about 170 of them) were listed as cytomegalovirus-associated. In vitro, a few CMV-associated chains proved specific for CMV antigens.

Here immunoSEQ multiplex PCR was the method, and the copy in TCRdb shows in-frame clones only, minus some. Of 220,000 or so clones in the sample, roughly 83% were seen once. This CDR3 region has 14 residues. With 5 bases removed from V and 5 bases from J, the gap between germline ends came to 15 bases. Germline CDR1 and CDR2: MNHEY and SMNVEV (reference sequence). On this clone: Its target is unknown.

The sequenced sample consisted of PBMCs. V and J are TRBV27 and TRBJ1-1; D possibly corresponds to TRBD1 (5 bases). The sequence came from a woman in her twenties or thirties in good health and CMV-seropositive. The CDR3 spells CASSLQDWGTEAFF. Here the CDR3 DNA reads TGTGCCAGCAGTCTACAGGATTGGGGAACTGAAGCTTTCTTT.